This entry lists 18 T cell receptor beta chains sequenced from one sample in a study of human T cells and chemical hapten exposure. As to time point: healthy volunteer bleed at 2 weeks. The authors extracted total RNA from unfractionated whole blood. From the RACE reads, TCRdb called clonotypes with MiXCR, one entry per CDR3 protein. The data show roughly 49,000 distinct CDR3 sequences, around 4.1% seen once. The sample comprised whole blood. These receptors were obtained from a female donor in good health. Some clones in this sample may be carry-over from other donors' samples.

The V call is TRBV28, the J call TRBJ2-1; TRBD2 matches at 11 bases. V trimming: 1 base; J trimming: 10 bases; junction bases outside the gene matches: 3. This CDR3 spans 14 amino acids. Per the germline V gene, CDR1 is MDHEN and CDR2 is SYDVKM. CDR3 sequence (DNA): TGTGCCAGCAGTTTATCGACTAGCGGGATGGAGCAGTTCTTC. It yields the protein CASSLSTSGMEQFF.

CDR3 sequence (DNA): TGCAGCGTTACCTGGACTGGAACTGCCAAAAACATTCAGTACTTC. Amino acids: CSVTWTGTAKNIQYF. This chain links TRBV29-1 with TRBJ2-4, with a weak D call TRBD2 (5 bases). V gave up 5 bases and J gave up 1 base, with 15 bases separating them. Germline V lookup: CDR1 SQVTM, CDR2 ANQGSEA. The CDR3 consists of 15 residues.

J is TRBJ2-3 and V is TRBV9; D is perhaps TRBD1 or TRBD2 (5 bases each). There are 16 residues in the CDR3. V was pared by 1 base and J by 1 base, with 13 bases between. Per germline, CDR1 SGDLS and CDR2 YYNGEE. CDR3 sequence (DNA): TGTGCCAGCAGCGTATACGAGGGGATGGGCACAGATACGCAGTATTTT. It encodes CASSVYEGMGTDTQYF.

This clonotype was seen many times. This chain uses TRBV20-1 with TRBJ1-2; no firm D call. In germline, CDR1 is DFQATT, CDR2 SNEGSKA (reference sequence). This CDR3 is 11 amino acids long. Trimming took off 3 bases at V and 5 bases at J, with 7 bases between the two ends. DNA of the CDR3: TGCAGTGCTAGTTTAGTGTATGGCTACACCTTC. Its translation is CSASLVYGYTF.

This clonotype has a count of ten or more. The chain uses TRBV12-3 or TRBV12-4 and TRBJ2-1; 7 bases match TRBD1. CDR3 length: 14 residues. V was clipped by 2 bases and J by 5 bases; unmatched bases: 3. CDR3 nucleotide sequence: TGTGCCAGCAGTTTATACGACAGGGACAATGAGCAGTTCTTC. Residues: CASSLYDRDNEQFF.

The table lists this clonotype with many counts. The rearrangement joins TRBV29-1 to TRBJ1-2; possible D gene TRBD1, 5 bases. V dropped 7 bases and J dropped 3 bases, with 9 bases sitting between them. This CDR3 comprises 11 residues. In germline, CDR1 is SQVTM, CDR2 ANQGSEA. CDR3 protein: CSDQGHYGYTF. The CDR3, as DNA: TGCAGCGACCAGGGTCACTATGGCTACACCTTC.

This clonotype was seen a few times. The chain combines TRBV20-1 with TRBJ1-6, with D perhaps TRBD1 (5 bases). V gave up 1 base and J gave up 9 bases, with 16 bases separating them. This CDR3 comprises 15 residues. CDR1 is DFQATT, CDR2 SNEGSKA, per germline (reference sequence). The chain's CDR3 is CSARGQGRLGSPLHF. In nucleotides, the CDR3 is TGCAGTGCTAGAGGTCAGGGTAGATTGGGTTCACCCCTCCACTTT.

This sequence joins TRBV19 and TRBJ1-2; 8 bases match TRBD1. In germline, CDR1 is LNHDA, CDR2 SQIVND (reference sequence). The CDR3 is 16 residues long. With 3 bases clipped from V and 3 bases from J, the junction kept 9 bases outside the gene matches. CDR3 nucleotides: TGTGCCAGTAGTATCCCCCGGACAGGGTTTGACTATGGCTACACCTTC. The encoded protein is CASSIPRTGFDYGYTF.

The sample holds a few counts of this clonotype. The rearrangement uses TRBV5-1 and TRBJ2-3; 10 nucleotides match TRBD2. CDR1 is SGHRS, CDR2 YFSETQ, per germline. The CDR3 is 14 residues long. V lost 5 bases, J lost 5 bases, and 5 bases stayed unmatched. CDR3 protein: CASSPSSGGDTQYF. The DNA for the CDR3 is TGCGCCAGCAGTCCCTCTAGCGGGGGAGATACGCAGTATTTT.

This clonotype was detected ten times or more. The chain has TRBV4-2 and TRBJ1-6, with 9 bases matching TRBD1. V was clipped by 0 bases and J by 9 bases; unmatched bases: 3. This CDR3 is built from 15 residues. In germline, CDR1 is LGHNA, CDR2 YNFKEQ. The DNA of the CDR3 is TGTGCCAGCAGCCAAGATCGACAGGGGGGTTCACCCCTCCACTTT. Translating gives CASSQDRQGGSPLHF.

This clonotype was picked up many times. The gene calls are TRBV15 and TRBJ1-5, with unresolved D. Germline V lookup: CDR1 LNHNV, CDR2 YYDKDF (reference sequence). The CDR3 extends over 14 amino acids. V was clipped by 1 base and J by 1 base, with 5 bases between them. DNA of the CDR3: TGTGCCACCAGCAGAGTGATGAGCAATCAGCCCCAGCATTTT. Translating gives CATSRVMSNQPQHF.

This clonotype was detected ten times or more. This rearrangement joins TRBV5-1 to TRBJ1-3, with TRBD1 matching over 7 bases. The germline V gene has CDR1 SGHRS and CDR2 YFSETQ. This CDR3 has 14 residues. Trimming took 2 bases from V and 2 from J; bases not matched to a gene: 1. The CDR3 here is CASSLQGTGNTIYF. In DNA form, the CDR3 reads TGCGCCAGCAGCTTACAGGGGACTGGAAACACCATATATTTT.

This clonotype was counted ten times or more. The rearrangement links TRBV20-1 to TRBJ2-1; D perhaps matches TRBD2 (5 bases). In germline, CDR1 is DFQATT, CDR2 SNEGSKA (reference sequence). This CDR3 has 16 amino acids. Between the trimmed V and J ends, which lost 3 bases and 9 bases, there was a span of 24 bases. CDR3 region: CSASRFSGSRGGEQFF. The CDR3 coding sequence is TGCAGTGCTAGCAGGTTCTCGGGGTCCCGGGGTGGTGAGCAGTTCTTC.

This clonotype has ten or more counts. The rearrangement links TRBV9 to TRBJ2-7; TRBD1 agrees at 10 bases. This CDR3 spans 15 amino acids. V dropped 1 base and J dropped 5; count of bases not matched to a gene: 6. Germline V lookup: CDR1 SGDLS, CDR2 YYNGEE. CDR3 region: CASSVSGQGRNEQYF. In DNA form, the CDR3 reads TGTGCCAGCAGCGTATCGGGACAGGGGAGGAACGAGCAGTACTTC.

Many counts were recorded for this clonotype. The J gene is TRBJ1-5, the V gene TRBV20-1, with 7 bases matching TRBD1. Germline-derived CDR1 and CDR2 are DFQATT and SNEGSKA (reference sequence). This CDR3 has 14 amino acids. The V segment lost 1 base and the J segment 3 bases; nucleotides outside the gene matches: 3. CDR3 bases: TGCAGTGCTAGAGGGACAGGCTCCAATCAGCCCCAGCATTTT. Translated: CSARGTGSNQPQHF.

This clonotype was seen a few times. The rearrangement joins TRBV4-3 to TRBJ2-1; no firm D call. CDR1 and CDR2 (germline): LGHNA, YSLEER. The CDR3 loop spans 13 amino acids. The V gene lost 6 bases and the J gene lost 5 bases, with 11 bases spanning the gap. The CDR3: CASRSPPDNEQFF. The CDR3, as DNA: TGCGCCAGCAGGTCCCCACCCGACAATGAGCAGTTCTTC.

This clonotype has a count of ten or more. The chain has TRBV7-2 and TRBJ2-5; D ambiguous. Germline-derived CDR1 and CDR2 are SGHTA and FQGNSA. The V end was cut by 0 bases, the J end by 3 bases, with 11 bases between. The CDR3 runs 15 residues. CDR3 coding DNA: TGTGCCAGCAGCTTAGCCGCGGCCCGAGAAGAGACCCAGTACTTC. Its translation is CASSLAAAREETQYF.

This clonotype showed up many times. The chain employs TRBV5-4 and TRBJ1-1; D remains unclear. V lost 0 bases and J 3 bases, leaving 9 bases between the germline ends. CDR1 is SGHNT and CDR2 is YYREEE in the germline V gene (reference sequence). This CDR3 region has 14 residues. CDR3 amino acids: CASSLGGRDTEAFF. DNA for the CDR3: TGTGCCAGCAGCTTGGGAGGGAGGGACACTGAAGCTTTCTTT. The full variable domain, with the rest looked up from reference TRBV5-4 and TRBJ1-1, is ETGVTQSPTHLIKTRGQQVTLRCSSQSGHNTVSWYQQALGQGPQFIFQYYREEENGRGNFPPRFSGLQFPNYSSELNVNALELDDSALYLCASSLGGRDTEAFFGQGTRLTVV.